This paragraph reports one T cell receptor beta chain. These data are taken from a study of shared clonotypes between healthy human individuals. Trimming left V 2 bases short and J 5 bases short, with 12 bases between. Germline V CDR1 and CDR2: KGHSH, LQKENI. The CDR3 sequence is 14 residues long. Profiled with immunoSEQ multiplex PCR; TCRdb holds only in-frame clones, not every one. The sample carries around 510,000 clones, roughly 95% recorded once. The genes are TRBV18 and TRBJ1-2; D is unresolved. The receptor's source is a woman aged 25 to 45 in good health. Sequenced sample: naive CD4+ T cells sorted from blood. Subset described: CD45RA+ positively selected. The CDR3 spells CASSPESRAYGYTF. CDR3 nucleotide sequence: TGTGCCAGCTCACCAGAGTCGAGGGCTTATGGCTACACCTTC.